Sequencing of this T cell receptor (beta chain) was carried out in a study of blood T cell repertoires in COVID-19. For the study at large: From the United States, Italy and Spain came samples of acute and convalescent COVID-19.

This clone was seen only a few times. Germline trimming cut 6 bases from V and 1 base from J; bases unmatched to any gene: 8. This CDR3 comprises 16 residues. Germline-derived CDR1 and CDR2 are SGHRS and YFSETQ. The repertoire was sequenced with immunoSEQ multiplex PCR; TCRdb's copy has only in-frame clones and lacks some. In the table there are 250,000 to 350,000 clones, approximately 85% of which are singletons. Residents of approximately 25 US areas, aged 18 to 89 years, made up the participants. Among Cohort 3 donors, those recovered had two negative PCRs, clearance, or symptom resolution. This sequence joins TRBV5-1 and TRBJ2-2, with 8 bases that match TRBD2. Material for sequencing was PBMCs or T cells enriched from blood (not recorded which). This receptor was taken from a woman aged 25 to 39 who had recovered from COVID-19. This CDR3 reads CASMSGAGGNTGELFF. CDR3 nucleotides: TGCGCCAGCATGTCAGGCGCGGGGGGGAACACCGGGGAGCTGTTTTTT.